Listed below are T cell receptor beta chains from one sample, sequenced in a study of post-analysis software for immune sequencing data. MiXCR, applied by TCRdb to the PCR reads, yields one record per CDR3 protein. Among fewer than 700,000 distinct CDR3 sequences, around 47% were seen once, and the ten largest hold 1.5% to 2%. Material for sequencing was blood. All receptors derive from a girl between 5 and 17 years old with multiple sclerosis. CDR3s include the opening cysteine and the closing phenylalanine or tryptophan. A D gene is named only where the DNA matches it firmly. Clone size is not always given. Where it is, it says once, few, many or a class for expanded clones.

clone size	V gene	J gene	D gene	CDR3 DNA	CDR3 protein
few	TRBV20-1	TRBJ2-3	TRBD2	TGCAGTGCTAGGCTAGCGGTCCCGGATACGCAGTATTTT	CSARLAVPDTQYF
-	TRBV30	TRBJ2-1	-	TGTGCCTGGAGGAGAACCTACTCCTACAATGAGCAGTTCTTC	CAWRRTYSYNEQFF
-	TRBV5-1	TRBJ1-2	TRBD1	TGCGCCAGCAGCCCGTCGCCGACAGGGGTCGGTTCTGGCTACACCTTC	CASSPSPTGVGSGYTF
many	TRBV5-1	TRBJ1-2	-	TGCGCCAGCAGCTTGGACGGAACTAACTATGGCTACACCTTC	CASSLDGTNYGYTF
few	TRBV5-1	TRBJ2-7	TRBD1	TGTGCCAGCAGCTTGGGACAGGGGGGCTCCTACGAGCAGTACTTC	CASSLGQGGSYEQYF
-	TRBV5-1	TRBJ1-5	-	TGCGCCGGATCCCTGAGGGGGGAATATAGCAATCAGCCCCAGCATTTT	CAGSLRGEYSNQPQHF
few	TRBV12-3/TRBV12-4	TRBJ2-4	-	TGTGCCAGCAGTTCCCCGGCCAGCAATTGGTTGAACATTCAGTACTTC	CASSSPASNWLNIQYF
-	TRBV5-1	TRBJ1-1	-	TGCGCCAGCAGCTTGGTTCCGGACACGAACACTGAAGCTTTCTTT	CASSLVPDTNTEAFF
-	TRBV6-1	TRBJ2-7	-	TGTGCCAGCAGTGAAGCGCTTCGGAGGGGACACGAGCAGTACTTC	CASSEALRRGHEQYF
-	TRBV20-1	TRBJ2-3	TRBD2	TGCAGTGCTGCATTAGCGGGGGGCTCAACAGATACGCAGTATTTT	CSAALAGGSTDTQYF
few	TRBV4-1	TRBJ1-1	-	TGCGCCAGCAGCCAAGACCCCAGTGGCCCGACCGAAGCTTTCTTT	CASSQDPSGPTEAFF
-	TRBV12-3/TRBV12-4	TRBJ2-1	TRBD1	TGTGCCAGCAGTTTAAGGGACAGGGGCCCTGAGCAGTTCTTC	CASSLRDRGPEQFF
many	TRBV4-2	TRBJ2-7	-	TGTGCCAGCAGCCAAGGACAGAATTCCTACGAGCAGTACTTC	CASSQGQNSYEQYF
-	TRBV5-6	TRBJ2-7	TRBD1	TGTGCCAGCAGCACGGACAGGCGTATGTACGAGCAGTACTTC	CASSTDRRMYEQYF
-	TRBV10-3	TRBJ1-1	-	TGTGCCATCAGTGAAAGACAGGCAATGAACACTGAAGCTTTCTTT	CAISERQAMNTEAFF
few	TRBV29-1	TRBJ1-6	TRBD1	TGCAGCGTTGGAACAGGGGCGAATAATTCACCCCTCCACTTT	CSVGTGANNSPLHF
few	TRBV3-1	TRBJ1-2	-	TGTGCCAGCAGCTTTTTGGACCTGTCCTATGGCTACACCTTC	CASSFLDLSYGYTF
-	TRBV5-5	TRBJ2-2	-	TGTGCCAGCAGCCTTCGAGGGAAAACGAACACCGGGGAGCTGTTTTTT	CASSLRGKTNTGELFF
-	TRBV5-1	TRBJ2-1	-	TGTGCCAGCAGCCTGAGACCCTACAATGAGCAGTTCTTC	CASSLRPYNEQFF
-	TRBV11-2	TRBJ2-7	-	TGTGCCAGCAGCCCACTGGCAAGCGCCCGTTCCTACGAGCAGTACTTC	CASSPLASARSYEQYF
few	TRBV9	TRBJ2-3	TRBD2	TGTGCCAGCAGCGTAGGGACTAGCGGGGGGGCCCCAGATACGCAGTATTTT	CASSVGTSGGAPDTQYF